This TCR beta chain derives from a study of T cell changes during pregnancy in multiple sclerosis. Profiling relied on immunoSEQ multiplex PCR, and the TCRdb table lists in-frame clones only, not all of them. This table holds around 130,000 clones, approximately 93% found once. This sample comprised peripheral blood, obtained before pregnancy. The sequence derives from a female donor with multiple sclerosis, enrolled in a pregnancy study.

The CDR3 DNA is TGTGCCAGCAGATATGGAAACACCATATATTTT. Translated, it gives CASRYGNTIYF. The V and J genes are TRBV28 and TRBJ1-3; D remains unclear. This CDR3 comprises 11 residues. Germline V gene data show CDR1 as MDHEN and CDR2 as SYDVKM. Trimming left V 6 bases short and J 3 bases short, with 3 bases between. The full variable domain, its missing parts supplied by reference TRBV28 and TRBJ1-3, is DVKVTQSSRYLVKRTGEKVFLECVQDMDHENMFWYRQDPGLGLRLIYFSYDVKMKEKGDIPEGYSVSREKKERFSLILESASTNQTSMYLCASRYGNTIYFGEGSWLTVV.